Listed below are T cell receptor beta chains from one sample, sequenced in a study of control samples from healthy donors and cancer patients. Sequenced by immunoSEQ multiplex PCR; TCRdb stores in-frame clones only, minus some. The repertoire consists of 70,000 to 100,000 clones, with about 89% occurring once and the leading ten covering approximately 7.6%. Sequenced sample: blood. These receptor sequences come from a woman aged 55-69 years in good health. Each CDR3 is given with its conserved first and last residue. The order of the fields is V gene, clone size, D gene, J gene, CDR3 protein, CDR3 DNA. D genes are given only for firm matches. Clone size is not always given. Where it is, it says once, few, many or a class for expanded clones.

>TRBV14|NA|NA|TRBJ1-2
CASSHSGGRNYGYTF
TGTGCCAGCAGCCATAGTGGTGGGAGAAACTATGGCTACACCTTC
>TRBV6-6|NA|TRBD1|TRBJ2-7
CASSPTGGGEQYF
TGTGCCAGCAGCCCCACAGGGGGCGGCGAGCAGTACTTC
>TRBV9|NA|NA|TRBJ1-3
CASSLGGSGNTIYF
TGTGCCAGCAGCCTGGGGGGCTCTGGAAACACCATATATTTT
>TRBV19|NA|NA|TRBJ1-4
CASHMGGAANEKLFF
TGTGCCAGTCATATGGGGGGCGCGGCTAATGAAAAACTGTTTTTT
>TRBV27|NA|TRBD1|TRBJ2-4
CASSFSRDRGNIQYF
TGTGCCAGCAGTTTTTCTCGGGACAGGGGAAACATTCAGTACTTC
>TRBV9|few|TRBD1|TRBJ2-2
CASSPNHRDRVYAGELFF
TGTGCCAGCAGCCCAAACCACCGGGACAGGGTATACGCCGGGGAGCTGTTTTTT
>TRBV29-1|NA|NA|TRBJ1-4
CSGGTASTNEKLFF
TGCAGCGGTGGCACCGCCTCAACTAATGAAAAACTGTTTTTT
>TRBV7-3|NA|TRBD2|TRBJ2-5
CASSLSSGSAETQYF
TGTGCCAGCAGCTTATCTAGCGGGAGTGCGGAGACCCAGTACTTC
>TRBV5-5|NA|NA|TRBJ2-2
CASSVLGGNTGELFF
TGTGCCAGCAGCGTCCTAGGGGGGAACACCGGGGAGCTGTTTTTT
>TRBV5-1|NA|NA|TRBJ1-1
CASSPDTPELAFF
TGCGCCAGCAGCCCTGACACTCCCGAGCTGGCTTTCTTT